A selection of T cell receptor beta chains follows, all from one sample in a study of T-cell memory formation after mild COVID-19. TCRdb passed the 5' RACE reads through MiXCR, listing each CDR3 protein once. The data hold about 140,000 distinct CDR3 sequences, with around 14% observed a single time. Source material: PBMCs or a T cell subset sorted from them (not recorded which). Receptors were obtained from an adult woman who had mild COVID-19 (a few samples of this study predate the infection). Cell type and time point are not known. Both conserved end residues are part of each CDR3. Each record gives: D gene, J gene, V gene, CDR3 protein. D genes are given only for firm matches.

. TRBJ2-2 TRBV25-1 CASSESVPGTNTGELFF
. TRBJ2-7 TRBV12-3/TRBV12-4 CASSFLGAGPYEQYF
TRBD1 TRBJ2-2 TRBV5-3 CARNPQDRPNTGELFF
. TRBJ1-6 TRBV4-2 CASSLELQYNSPLHF
TRBD2 TRBJ2-1 TRBV19 CASSIEAGGLYNEQFF
. TRBJ2-4 TRBV7-9 CASTLGANIQYF
TRBD1 TRBJ1-2 TRBV5-1 CASSFTGGEWGHYGYTF
. TRBJ2-1 TRBV7-9 CASSSTTHNEQFF
TRBD2 TRBJ2-1 TRBV14 CASSRRLAGGNEQFF
. TRBJ2-7 TRBV20-1 CSARGGLSYEQYF
. TRBJ2-7 TRBV5-1 CASSLVSGGESSYEQYF
. TRBJ2-1 TRBV7-3 CASSDGQGLTEQFF
. TRBJ1-1 TRBV6-6 CATAEGTLNTEAFF
. TRBJ1-2 TRBV19 CASTRGDYGYTF
. TRBJ1-2 TRBV20-1 CSAPETDNYGYTF
. TRBJ2-5 TRBV4-2 CASSQEDRGETQYF
. TRBJ2-2 TRBV5-1 CASSFNTGELFF
TRBD1 TRBJ1-6 TRBV18 CASSRDSYNSPLHF
TRBD2 TRBJ2-7 TRBV20-1 CSARDGRLAGLSYEQYF
TRBD2 TRBJ2-3 TRBV10-3 CAISEVGTSGTATITDTQYF
. TRBJ2-1 TRBV20-1 CSARGPTGASYNEQFF
TRBD1 TRBJ2-7 TRBV2 CASSGDPDRGDEQYF
TRBD1 TRBJ1-2 TRBV11-2 CASSSTGRDGYTF
. TRBJ1-6 TRBV7-8 CASSQRGHTNSYNSPLHF
. TRBJ2-1 TRBV7-9 CASSLLLGVSDNEQFF
. TRBJ2-1 TRBV2 CASKDSSYNEQFF
. TRBJ2-2 TRBV30 CAWRGASEIGELFF
TRBD1 TRBJ1-2 TRBV6-5 CASSSSETGDGYTF
. TRBJ2-3 TRBV6-5 CASTEAAESSDTQYF